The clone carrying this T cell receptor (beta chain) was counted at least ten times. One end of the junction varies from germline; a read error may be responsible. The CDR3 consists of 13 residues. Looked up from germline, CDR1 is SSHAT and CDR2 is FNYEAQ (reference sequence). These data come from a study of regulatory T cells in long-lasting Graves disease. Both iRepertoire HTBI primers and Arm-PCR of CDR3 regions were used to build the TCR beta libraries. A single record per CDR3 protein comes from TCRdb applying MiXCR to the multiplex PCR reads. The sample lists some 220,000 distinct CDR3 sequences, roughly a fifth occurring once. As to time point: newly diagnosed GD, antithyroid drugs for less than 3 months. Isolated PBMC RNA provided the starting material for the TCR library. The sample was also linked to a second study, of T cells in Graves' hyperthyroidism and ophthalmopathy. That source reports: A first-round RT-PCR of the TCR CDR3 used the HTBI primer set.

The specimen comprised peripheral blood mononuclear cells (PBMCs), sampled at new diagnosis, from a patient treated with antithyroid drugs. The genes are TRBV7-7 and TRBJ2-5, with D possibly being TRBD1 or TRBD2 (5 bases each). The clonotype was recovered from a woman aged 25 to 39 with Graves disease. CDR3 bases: TGTGCTAGCAGCAGGGACCGGGCAGAGACCCAGTACTTC. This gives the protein CASSRDRAETQYF.